The clone carrying this T cell receptor beta chain came up a few times. Its antigen is unidentified. The PCR employed 60 Vbeta primers together with 13 Jbeta primers. The repertoire was sequenced with immunoSEQ multiplex PCR; TCRdb's copy has only in-frame clones and lacks some. The profile shows around 76,000 clones, 78% of them singletons. The data were taken from a study of cytomegalovirus exposure and HLA in healthy donors. For the study at large: Of all 400 or so donors who were genotyped, 75% to 90% belonged to the Caucasian-associated ancestry cluster.

Study findings and constraints: Most CMV-associated TCR beta chains were later found to appear HLA-restricted. As a later analysis showed, a missense DCLRE1C variant was linked to trimming of TCR beta V- and J-genes. In a later analysis, compared with equally common non-associated chains, HLA-associated beta chains were more expanded.

V lost 0 bases and J 8 bases, leaving 13 bases between the germline ends. The CDR3 loop spans 13 amino acids. Germline loops: CDR1 SQVTM, CDR2 ANQGSEA. The sequencing input was PBMCs. The chain joins TRBV29-1 to TRBJ1-2; D is uncertain. This sequence originates from a man in his forties or fifties in good health and CMV-seronegative. The CDR3 nucleotides read TGCAGCGTTGAAGATCAAACAGCCAGCGGCTACACCTTC. Protein: CSVEDQTASGYTF.